This T cell receptor beta chain was sequenced in a study of glioma-infiltrating T cells. Findings of the study overall: CDR3 overlap between tissue and blood was very small. Tissue-blood divergence was below expectation in non-neoplastic patients, above in gliomas.

Comment on this clonotype: The antigen is not known.

Amplification of TCR alpha and beta CDR3 regions from RNA used iRepertoire nested multiplex PCR. Input was about 85-450 ng of tissue mRNA or PBMC total RNA. In TCRdb, the multiplex PCR reads were re-called with MiXCR into one record per CDR3 protein. The table has 100,000 to 150,000 distinct CDR3 sequences, about 25% seen once. Trimming pared 3 bases from V and 3 bases from J, leaving 11 bases between. Germline V CDR1 and CDR2: LNHDA, SQIVND (reference sequence). The CDR3 has 14 residues. The V gene is TRBV19, the J gene TRBJ1-1; no clear D. The material sequenced was glioma tissue, nonneoplastic brain tissue, or PBMCs (not recorded which). This sequence was found in a human donor with low-grade glioma or glioblastoma, undergoing nonglioma brain surgery, or in good health (not recorded which). The CDR3 coding sequence is TGTGCCAGTAGTATGATGCTCGGGGACACTGAAGCTTTCTTT. Translating gives CASSMMLGDTEAFF.